This T cell receptor (beta chain) emerged from a study of control samples from healthy donors and cancer patients. The repertoire was sequenced with immunoSEQ multiplex PCR; TCRdb's copy has only in-frame clones and lacks some. The data show more than 50,000 clones, 88% seen once. The CDR3 extends over 15 amino acids. V shed 1 base and J 6 bases; nucleotides not matched to a gene: 6. Looked up from germline, CDR1 is MDHEN and CDR2 is SYDVKM. The receptor was derived from a man aged 45-65 years in good health. The V gene is TRBV28, the J gene TRBJ1-2; 9 positions agree with TRBD1. Sequencing was done on a sample of blood. The CDR3 DNA follows: TGTGCCAGCAGTTTATTACCCCGGACAGGGGATGGCTACACCTTC. As protein: CASSLLPRTGDGYTF.